The 9 T cell receptor beta chains presented below share a single source sample, sequenced in a study of spatial heterogeneity in lung cancer. MiXCR, applied by TCRdb to the 5' RACE reads, yields one record per CDR3 protein. The sample includes about 27,000 distinct CDR3 sequences, more than 4.5% seen only once; the top ten take roughly a quarter. Sample time point: blood at routine non-recurrence follow-up after resection. Here the sequenced sample was PBMCs, taken at follow-up. All receptors come from a female donor with early-stage non-small cell lung cancer.

At least ten counts were recorded for this clonotype. The chain uses TRBV10-3 and TRBJ2-3, with no clear D. The CDR3 spans 13 residues. Trimming removed 5 bases at V and 2 bases at J, with 8 bases between. Per germline, CDR1 ENHRY and CDR2 SYGVKD. This CDR3 is CAISTGFTDTQYF. In nucleotides, the CDR3 is TGTGCCATCAGTACGGGTTTCACAGATACGCAGTATTTT.

This clonotype was picked up many times. The rearrangement uses TRBV6-2 or TRBV6-3 and TRBJ2-1, with D perhaps TRBD2 (6 bases). The CDR3 spans 15 residues. V dropped 6 bases and J dropped 1 base, with 13 bases sitting between them. Germline V gives CDR1 MNHEY, CDR2 SVGEGT. CDR3 in DNA: TGTGCCAGCAGCAGTCGCGGGGCGTCCTACAATGAGCAGTTCTTC. It encodes CASSSRGASYNEQFF.

This clonotype was counted many times. The rearrangement uses TRBV6-2 or TRBV6-3 and TRBJ1-5; no clear D. The CDR3 consists of 13 residues. With 8 bases removed from V and 4 bases from J, the gap between germline ends came to 12 bases. The germline gives CDR1 MNHEY, CDR2 SVGEGT. The CDR3 sequence: CASVGGGNQPQHF. The CDR3 region has the DNA TGTGCCAGCGTGGGCGGTGGGAATCAGCCCCAGCATTTT.

There are a few counts of this clonotype. The rearrangement joins TRBV20-1 to TRBJ2-3, with a weak D call TRBD2 (6 bases). With 1 base removed from V and 1 base from J, the gap between germline ends came to 12 bases. This CDR3 contains 15 residues. CDR1 and CDR2 (germline): DFQATT, SNEGSKA (reference sequence). CDR3 region: CSARAAEGGTDTQYF. The CDR3 nucleotides read TGCAGTGCTAGAGCGGCGGAGGGCGGCACAGATACGCAGTATTTT.

This clonotype was counted ten times or more. The chain uses TRBV7-2 and TRBJ2-1; 8 positions agree with TRBD2. Germline trimming cut 2 bases from V and 6 bases from J; bases unmatched to any gene: 3. The CDR3 is 14 residues long. Germline loops: CDR1 SGHTA, CDR2 FQGNSA. CDR3 amino acids: CASSLKRELNEQFF. The CDR3 DNA follows: TGTGCCAGCAGCTTAAAGCGGGAGCTCAATGAGCAGTTCTTC.

This clonotype was observed at least ten times. The CDR3 spells CASSLAASGGALDTQYF. As DNA, the CDR3 is TGCGCCAGCAGCTTGGCCGCTAGCGGGGGGGCCTTAGATACGCAGTATTTT. The genes are TRBV5-1 and TRBJ2-3, with 12 positions matching TRBD2. The germline CDR1 and CDR2 sequences are SGHRS and YFSETQ. Losses at the gene ends were 0 bases for V and 5 bases for J; bases not matched to a gene: 7. This CDR3 spans 17 amino acids.

This clonotype appeared many times. The genes are TRBV7-6 and TRBJ2-1; 9 nucleotides agree with TRBD1. Germline trimming cut 3 bases from V and 5 bases from J; bases unmatched to any gene: 5. Germline V gene sequence: CDR1 SGHVS, CDR2 FNYEAQ. The CDR3 is made up of 15 amino acids. In DNA form, the CDR3 reads TGTGCCAGCAGCTTGGGACAGGGTCCGAACAATGAGCAGTTCTTC. Protein sequence: CASSLGQGPNNEQFF.

By its share, this clonotype is medium-sized (0.01 to 0.1%). V is TRBV20-1 and J is TRBJ2-4; 8 bases align to TRBD1. CDR3 length: 13 amino acids. CDR1 is DFQATT and CDR2 is SNEGSKA in the germline V gene (reference sequence). Trimming took 3 bases from V and 5 from J; bases not matched to a gene: 3. The CDR3 loop reads CSASQGAQNIQYF. The CDR3 DNA follows: TGCAGTGCTAGTCAGGGGGCCCAAAACATTCAGTACTTC.

This clonotype was found many times. This sequence joins TRBV28 and TRBJ2-3, with D perhaps TRBD1 (6 bases). Trimming pared 2 bases from V and 0 bases from J, leaving 15 bases between. Germline loops: CDR1 MDHEN, CDR2 SYDVKM. The CDR3 is 17 residues long. The CDR3 coding sequence is TGTGCCAGCAGTTTAATTCCTCAGGGGTTCAGCACAGATACGCAGTATTTT. This encodes CASSLIPQGFSTDTQYF.